These 30 T cell receptor beta chains share one sample of origin, sequenced in a study of beta chain features in type 1 diabetes. Every isolated RNA sample was fully reverse transcribed, so sequencing captured expressed TCRB transcripts. TCRdb's table, derived via immunoSEQ multiplex PCR, lists solely in-frame clones and lacks some. The sample has over 120,000 clones, 9.2% seen once. The specimen was central memory CD4+ T cells from blood. The origin of the receptors is a man between 18 and 35 years old in good health.

The chain couples TRBV28 to TRBJ1-2; D is unclear. The germline gives CDR1 MDHEN, CDR2 SYDVKM. V was clipped by 3 bases and J by 1 base, with 6 bases between them. The CDR3 is 13 amino acids. The CDR3, as DNA: TGTGCCAGCAGTTTCGGGAGTAACTATGGCTACACCTTC. It yields the protein CASSFGSNYGYTF.

This clone turned up a few times. The J gene is TRBJ1-5, the V gene TRBV30; D unresolved. This CDR3 comprises 14 residues. CDR1 and CDR2 (germline): GTSNPN, SVGIG (reference sequence). V was trimmed by 2 bases and J by 3 bases, leaving 11 bases between them. CDR3 loop: CAWSRTANNQPQHF. In DNA, the CDR3 is TGTGCCTGGAGTCGTACAGCTAACAATCAGCCCCAGCATTTT.

The chain recombines TRBV6-5 with TRBJ2-7; D is perhaps TRBD1 (8 bases). CDR1 and CDR2 (germline): MNHEY, SVGAGI. The CDR3 loop spans 14 amino acids. V was clipped by 5 bases and J by 3 bases, with 14 bases between them. The CDR3 bases are TGTGCCAGCAGTGGACAGGGAGGGAGCTACGAGCAGTACTTC. It specifies CASSGQGGSYEQYF.

This clone was found a few times. The V and J genes are TRBV19 and TRBJ2-1, with D maybe TRBD1 (6 bases). Looked up from germline, CDR1 is LNHDA and CDR2 is SQIVND (reference sequence). The V end was cut by 6 bases, the J end by 5 bases, with 26 bases between. This CDR3 comprises 18 residues. The CDR3 coding sequence is TGTGCCAGTAGCTCTAAATTTCTTGCCGGGACACGGCACAATGAGCAGTTCTTC. Translation gives CASSSKFLAGTRHNEQFF.

This chain links TRBV7-6 with TRBJ2-3, with a weak D call TRBD2 (6 bases). This CDR3 spans 13 amino acids. The germline CDR1 and CDR2 sequences are SGHVS and FNYEAQ. Trimming cost V 4 bases and J 4 bases, with 9 bases left between them. In DNA, the CDR3 is TGTGCCAGCAGCTCCTGGGGGGCAGATACGCAGTATTTT. This translates into CASSSWGADTQYF. Drawing the rest from reference TRBV7-6 and TRBJ2-3, the complete variable domain is GAGVSQSPRYKVTKRGQDVALRCDPISGHVSLYWYRQALGQGPEFLTYFNYEAQQDKSGLPNDRFSAERPEGSISTLTIQRTEQRDSAMYRCASSSWGADTQYFGPGTRLTVL.

This clone has a handful of counts. The chain uses TRBV6-1 and TRBJ1-6; D may be TRBD1 (5 bases). This CDR3 region has 13 residues. Germline V CDR1 and CDR2: MNHNS, SASEGT. Trimming removed 1 base from V and 10 bases from J, with 8 bases in between. The CDR3 coding sequence is TGTGCCAGCAGTGAAGGGGGCCGGTCACCCCTCCACTTT. Translation gives CASSEGGRSPLHF.

The chain has TRBV11-2 and TRBJ1-1; 7 nucleotides align to TRBD1. This CDR3 region has 16 residues. The J segment lost 4 bases and the V segment lost 2 bases, leaving 10 bases of the junction unmatched. The V gene's germline CDR1 is SGHAT and CDR2 FQNNGV. The CDR3 sequence: CASSLSRATGATEAFF. CDR3 in DNA: TGTGCCAGCAGCTTAAGTCGCGCCACAGGGGCCACTGAAGCTTTCTTT.

This clone has only a few counts. The chain has TRBV6-5 and TRBJ1-2; 9 bases line up with TRBD1. Germline CDR1 is MNHEY and CDR2 is SVGAGI. J was trimmed by 7 bases and V by 6 bases; bases with no gene match: 6. CDR3 length: 13 amino acids. CDR3 in amino acids: CASRRGQGRGYTF. The CDR3 DNA reads TGTGCCAGCAGGAGGGGACAGGGCCGTGGCTACACCTTC.

The chain uses TRBV2 and TRBJ1-1, with D maybe TRBD1 (6 bases). With 11 bases removed from V and 1 base from J, the gap between germline ends came to 14 bases. CDR1 and CDR2 (germline): SNHLY, FYNNEI. This CDR3 contains 13 residues. CDR3 loop: CACLATGNTEAFF. For the CDR3, the DNA is TGTGCCTGCCTGGCGACAGGGAACACTGAAGCTTTCTTT.

In its sample, this clone was seen a few times. Distinct nucleotide sequences in the sample also encode this CDR3. The rearrangement links TRBV19 to TRBJ2-3, with a possible D match to TRBD2 (5 bases). Trimming took 3 bases from V and 3 from J, leaving 7 bases between them. CDR1 and CDR2 (germline): LNHDA, SQIVND (reference sequence). There are 13 residues in the CDR3. CDR3 in DNA: TGTGCCAGTAGTATCCGCGGGACAGATACGCAGTATTTT. This translates into CASSIRGTDTQYF. The whole variable domain, remainder taken from reference TRBV19 and TRBJ2-3, is DGGITQSPKYLFRKEGQNVTLSCEQNLNHDAMYWYRQDPGQGLRLIYYSQIVNDFQKGDIAEGYSVSREKKESFPLTVTSAQKNPTAFYLCASSIRGTDTQYFGPGTRLTVL.

The V call is TRBV5-1, the J call TRBJ2-3, with 8 bases fitting TRBD1. Germline trimming cut 5 bases from V and 2 bases from J; bases unmatched to any gene: 7. Germline V lookup: CDR1 SGHRS, CDR2 YFSETQ. This CDR3 is built from 15 residues. The CDR3 DNA follows: TGCGCCAGCAGAAGGGGGCAGGGGGCCACAGATACGCAGTATTTT. Amino acids: CASRRGQGATDTQYF.

This chain links TRBV7-2 with TRBJ2-7, with 9 nucleotides matching TRBD1. The V gene end was trimmed by 6 bases and the J gene end by 6 bases; junction bases not matched to a gene: 6. Germline assignment: CDR1 SGHTA and CDR2 FQGNSA. The CDR3 loop spans 13 amino acids. CDR3 residues: CASSRDREAEQYF. The CDR3 bases are TGTGCCAGCAGTCGGGACAGGGAGGCCGAGCAGTACTTC.

This clone has more than one count but fewer than ten. The chain recombines TRBV2 with TRBJ2-5, with 7 nucleotides matching TRBD1. The junction had 5 bases not matched to a gene; V was cut back by 2 bases and J by 2 bases. CDR3 length: 15 residues. Germline CDR1 and CDR2: SNHLY and FYNNEI. The CDR3: CASSEQTGRQETQYF. CDR3 coding DNA: TGTGCCAGCAGTGAACAGACAGGGCGTCAAGAGACCCAGTACTTC. The full variable domain, rest sourced from reference TRBV2 and TRBJ2-5, is EPEVTQTPSHQVTQMGQEVILRCVPISNHLYFYWYRQILGQKVEFLVSFYNNEISEKSEIFDDQFSVERPDGSNFTLKIRSTKLEDSAMYFCASSEQTGRQETQYFGPGTRLLVL.

This chain connects TRBV10-3 to TRBJ2-5; 8 positions agree with TRBD2. The CDR3 covers 15 residues. Germline V lookup: CDR1 ENHRY, CDR2 SYGVKD. J was trimmed by 2 bases and V by 7 bases; bases with no gene match: 9. Here the CDR3 DNA reads TGTGCCATCACCCCCAGCGGGGGAGATCAAGAGACCCAGTACTTC. It encodes CAITPSGGDQETQYF.

This clone was observed a few times. This sequence joins TRBV7-2 and TRBJ2-6; 11 bases agree with TRBD2. V trimming: 2 bases; J trimming: 0 bases; junction bases outside the gene matches: 6. The CDR3 contains 19 residues. The V gene's germline CDR1 is SGHTA and CDR2 FQGNSA. CDR3 region: CASSLTGLAGGSGANVLTF. The CDR3 coding sequence is TGTGCCAGCAGCTTAACTGGGCTAGCGGGGGGCTCTGGGGCCAACGTCCTGACTTTC.

This clone showed up just a few times. J is TRBJ1-2 and V is TRBV30, with 9 bases lining up with TRBD1. CDR1 and CDR2 (germline): GTSNPN, SVGIG (reference sequence). V shed 0 bases, J shed 4 bases, and the junction held 3 bases outside the gene matches. CDR3 length equals 14 residues. The CDR3 coding sequence is TGTGCCTGGAGTGTAGGGACAGGGACCTATGGCTACACCTTC. Residues: CAWSVGTGTYGYTF. The whole variable domain, filled in from reference TRBV30 and TRBJ1-2, reads SQTIHQWPATLVQPVGSPLSLECTVEGTSNPNLYWYRQAAGRGLQLLFYSVGIGQISSEVPQNLSASRPQDRQFILSSKKLLLSDSGFYLCAWSVGTGTYGYTFGSGTRLTVV.

The chain links TRBV7-9 to TRBJ1-1; weak D call: TRBD1 (5 bases). This CDR3 is 15 amino acids long. Germline V CDR1 and CDR2: SEHNR, FQNEAQ (reference sequence). Trimming cost V 1 base and J 1 base, with 10 bases left between them. CDR3 in DNA: TGTGCCAGCAGCTTAGTCGGGGGGACGAACACTGAAGCTTTCTTT. Translating it yields CASSLVGGTNTEAFF.

This clone was detected a few times. V usage is TRBV5-6 and J usage is TRBJ2-7, with 12 positions matching TRBD1. The trim removed 4 bases at V and 6 bases at J, leaving 11 bases unmatched. Per the germline V gene, CDR1 is SGHDT and CDR2 is YYEEEE. CDR3 length: 16 residues. The CDR3 nucleotides read TGTGCCAGCAGCATACCTACTGGGACAGGGGGCCTCGAGCAGTACTTC. Amino acids: CASSIPTGTGGLEQYF.

This clone was counted a few times. The J gene is TRBJ2-2, the V gene TRBV7-2; D remains ambiguous. CDR1 is SGHTA, CDR2 FQGNSA, per germline. The CDR3 loop spans 15 amino acids. Deletions cut 5 bases from V and 6 bases from J, with 16 bases between. The CDR3 loop is CASSLALGAAGELFF. The CDR3 coding sequence is TGTGCCAGCAGCCTCGCATTAGGCGCGGCCGGGGAGCTGTTTTTT.

A few counts support this clone. The rearrangement uses TRBV6-5 and TRBJ2-5, with D tentatively TRBD1 (6 bases). Between the trimmed V and J ends, which lost 6 bases and 5 bases, there was a span of 13 bases. Germline V lookup: CDR1 MNHEY, CDR2 SVGAGI. There are 13 residues in the CDR3. The CDR3: CASRDTGRETQYF. DNA for the CDR3: TGTGCCAGCAGGGACACAGGGCGGGAGACCCAGTACTTC.

CDR3 residues: CASSPRTGPMEQYF. For the CDR3, the DNA is TGTGCCAGCAGTCCACGGACAGGACCCATGGAGCAGTACTTC. The chain couples TRBV6-5 to TRBJ2-7, with 7 bases aligning to TRBD1. The CDR3 totals 14 residues. Per germline, CDR1 MNHEY and CDR2 SVGAGI. The trim removed 5 bases at V and 7 bases at J, leaving 11 bases unmatched.

This clone was picked up a small number of times. V gene TRBV4-2 combines with J gene TRBJ2-1; possible D gene TRBD2, 6 bases. V shed 0 bases and J shed 10 bases, with 13 bases lying between them. From germline, CDR1 is LGHNA and CDR2 YNFKEQ. The length of the CDR3 is 14 residues. CDR3 in amino acids: CASSQDEELAEQFF. For the CDR3, the DNA is TGTGCCAGCAGCCAAGATGAGGAGCTAGCGGAGCAGTTCTTC.

This clone was counted only a few times. The CDR3 loop reads CASSPPGGEELFF. CDR3 nucleotides: TGTGCCAGCAGCCCCCCAGGGGGTGAAGAGCTGTTTTTT. The chain couples TRBV7-3 to TRBJ2-2, with 7 bases that match TRBD1. Losses at the gene ends were 5 bases for V and 11 bases for J; bases not matched to a gene: 8. This CDR3 region has 13 residues. Germline V gene lookup returns CDR1 SGHTA and CDR2 FQGTGA.

This clone was observed a handful of times. The chain carries TRBV19 and TRBJ2-1, with 12 bases that match TRBD2. Germline lookup yields CDR1 LNHDA and CDR2 SQIVND (reference sequence). The CDR3 runs 15 residues. With V trimmed by 2 bases and J by 8 bases, 4 bases remained unmatched. The CDR3 DNA reads as TGTGCCAGTAGTATATCTAGCGGGGGGGCCCATGAGCAGTTCTTC. Its protein product is CASSISSGGAHEQFF.

This clone turned up a few times. The V and J genes are TRBV7-6 and TRBJ2-7; 13 bases match TRBD2. The V segment lost 5 bases and the J segment 0 bases; nucleotides outside the gene matches: 1. Germline CDR1 SGHVS, CDR2 FNYEAQ. CDR3 length equals 15 residues. CDR3 bases: TGTGCCAGCAGCGGACTAGCGGGGGCCTCCTACGAGCAGTACTTC. Its protein product is CASSGLAGASYEQYF.

The sample holds a few counts of this clone. V gene TRBV6-6 combines with J gene TRBJ2-2; D gene unclear. Trimming left V 6 bases short and J 1 base short, with 6 bases between. Looked up from germline, CDR1 is MNHNY and CDR2 is SVGAGI (reference sequence). The CDR3 runs to 13 residues. The CDR3 reads CASSQLNTGELFF. CDR3 coding DNA: TGTGCCAGCAGCCAACTGAACACCGGGGAGCTGTTTTTT.

The V call is TRBV2, the J call TRBJ1-6; possibly TRBD1 for D (5 bases). This CDR3 spans 15 amino acids. CDR1 and CDR2 from the germline V gene are SNHLY and FYNNEI. The ends were cut back, 7 bases at V and 7 bases at J, with 17 bases in the middle. This CDR3 reads CASIGSRAGNSPLHF. DNA for the CDR3: TGTGCCAGCATTGGCTCAAGAGCAGGGAATTCACCCCTCCACTTT.

The chain combines TRBV5-1 with TRBJ1-4; 7 nucleotides match TRBD1. The CDR3 runs to 16 residues. Germline-derived CDR1 and CDR2 are SGHRS and YFSETQ. The V and J ends lost 4 bases and 7 bases, in that order; junction bases with no gene match: 13. CDR3 sequence: CASSQTTGTFGEKLFF. CDR3 DNA: TGCGCCAGCAGCCAGACGACAGGGACGTTTGGTGAAAAACTGTTTTTT.

This clone was seen at least ten times. CDR3 nucleotides: TGCGCCAGCAGCTTGAATGGACTTGAGGGCTACACCTTC. Amino acid sequence: CASSLNGLEGYTF. This sequence joins TRBV5-1 and TRBJ1-2; D gene uncertain. Germline V gives CDR1 SGHRS, CDR2 YFSETQ. The CDR3 extends over 13 amino acids. V lost 1 base and J lost 8, with 12 bases in between.

This clone has a count of ten or more. J is TRBJ2-3 and V is TRBV7-9; TRBD2 aligns across 9 bases. The CDR3 sequence is 17 residues long. CDR1 is SEHNR and CDR2 is FQNEAQ in the germline V gene (reference sequence). V dropped 4 bases and J dropped 1; count of bases not matched to a gene: 9. The CDR3 loop is CASSSLRSSGGTDTQYF. In nucleotides, the CDR3 is TGTGCCAGCAGCTCCCTTCGGTCTAGCGGGGGCACAGATACGCAGTATTTT.